This T cell receptor (beta chain) was obtained from a study of cytomegalovirus exposure and HLA in healthy donors. Background on the study: Membership in the Caucasian-associated ancestry cluster was found for 65% to 85% of 398 genotyped donors.

There were likely unrecorded immune exposures, though donors were nominally healthy when sampled. About this clone itself: Its antigen remains unknown.

Overall study findings and caveats: Immune exposure data for these donors was limited to CMV serostatus. Previously analyzed data showed that most TCR beta V segments were productive at a frequency of about 90% or about 30%.

It was with 60 Vbeta and 13 Jbeta primers that the PCR ran. Only in-frame clones appear in the TCRdb table, and some are missing; sequencing was by immunoSEQ multiplex PCR. Of 150,000 to 200,000 clones in the sample, under 70% were seen once. The sequencing input was PBMCs. The receptor was isolated from a young man in good health and CMV-seropositive.

The CDR3, as DNA: TGTGCCAGCAGTCTCAGGGTAGCGAACACTGAAGCTTTCTTT. Translated: CASSLRVANTEAFF. The chain joins TRBV28 to TRBJ1-1, with D perhaps TRBD1 (5 bases). V was clipped by 5 bases and J by 1 base, with 11 bases between them. CDR3 length: 14 amino acids. Germline V gene sequence: CDR1 MDHEN, CDR2 SYDVKM.